Sequencing of this T cell receptor (beta chain) was carried out in a study of blood T cells in healthy people across ages. The CDR3 is 14 amino acids. Germline CDR1 SGHTA, CDR2 FQGNSA. Trimming took off 5 bases at V and 1 base at J, with 11 bases between the two ends. Sample-barcoded 5' priming and a J-beta primer mix drove a second PCR of about 6 to 12 cycles. TCRdb re-called the 5' RACE reads through MiXCR, storing one row per CDR3 protein. This repertoire shows about 630,000 distinct CDR3 sequences, more than 20% found once; its top ten account for roughly 3.7%. The V gene is TRBV7-2, the J gene TRBJ2-5; D is tentatively TRBD1 or TRBD2 (5 bases each). This TCR derives from a man in his sixties or seventies in good health. Sequencing used blood. CDR3 sequence reads: CASSKTGTQETQYF. In nucleotides, the CDR3 is TGTGCCAGCAGCAAGACTGGGACCCAAGAGACCCAGTACTTC.